The clone carrying this T cell receptor beta chain was observed a few times. The antigen is undetermined. This specimen comes from a study of T cells after yellow fever vaccination. Study-level points and caveats: Repertoires sorted by FACS could include abundant clonotypes that are contaminants from the bulk population.

Trimming stripped 8 bases from V and 6 bases from J, with 28 bases between. The CDR3 is 16 amino acids. Germline V gene data show CDR1 as SQVTM and CDR2 as ANQGSEA. A single record per CDR3 protein comes from TCRdb applying MiXCR to the 5' RACE reads. The table includes about 300,000 distinct CDR3 sequences, around 6.8% detected once. The chain employs TRBV29-1 and TRBJ1-1; D gene ambiguous. Here the sequenced sample was PBMCs, taken 35 to 50 days after the first yellow fever vaccination. This receptor was identified in a man between 18 and 29 years old who received the YFV17D yellow fever vaccine. The CDR3 protein is CSCLDGEYRIRSEAFF. The CDR3 nucleotides are TGCAGCTGCCTAGATGGGGAGTATCGAATTCGGTCTGAAGCTTTCTTT.